By frequency in the sample, the clone carrying this T cell receptor beta chain is medium-sized (0.01 to 0.1%). The antigen is unknown. CDR3 length equals 15 residues. CDR1 is DFQATT and CDR2 is SNEGSKA in the germline V gene (reference sequence). V was clipped by 5 bases and J by 0 bases, with 16 bases between them. This sample is part of a study of circulating CD8 cells and anti-PD-1 response in melanoma. For the study at large: Response groups: complete/partial responders versus stable/progressive non-responders. Notes on the study in general: TIGIT repertoires were least diverse, DNEG repertoires most diverse. Experiments were generally run without replicates. No tumor material was available, so peptide assays assessed reactivity.

Live CD3+CD8+TCRalphabeta+ cells were sorted into four subsets by PD-1 and/or TIGIT. The QIAseq Immune Repertoire TCR panel built the libraries from approximately 15 ng of total RNA. TCRdb reanalysed the reads using MiXCR and keeps one entry per CDR3 protein. The sample yields 520 or so distinct CDR3 sequences, 9.5% to 13% seen once. Sequences were derived from CD8+ T cells from PBMCs, sampled at baseline or after one month of anti-PD-1 therapy (not recorded which). This receptor was identified in a human donor with melanoma. The genes are TRBV20-1 and TRBJ1-1; a possible D gene is TRBD1 (6 bases). The CDR3 loop reads CSAPPDRNLNTEAFF. For the CDR3, the DNA is TGCAGTGCTCCCCCGGACAGAAATTTGAACACTGAAGCTTTCTTT.